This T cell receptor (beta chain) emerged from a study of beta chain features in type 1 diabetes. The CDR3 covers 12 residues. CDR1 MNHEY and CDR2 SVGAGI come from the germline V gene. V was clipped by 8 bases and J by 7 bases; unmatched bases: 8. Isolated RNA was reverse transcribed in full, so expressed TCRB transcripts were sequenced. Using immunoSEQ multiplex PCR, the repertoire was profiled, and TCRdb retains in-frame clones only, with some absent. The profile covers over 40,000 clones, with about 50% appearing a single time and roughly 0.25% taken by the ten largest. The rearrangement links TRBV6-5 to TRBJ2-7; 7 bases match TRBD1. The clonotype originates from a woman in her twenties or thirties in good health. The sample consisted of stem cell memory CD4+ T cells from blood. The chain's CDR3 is CASGKGAREQYF. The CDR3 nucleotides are TGTGCCAGCGGGAAGGGGGCGCGTGAGCAGTACTTC.